Shown below are 29 T cell receptor beta chains from a single sample sequenced in a study of T cell repertoires in cytomegalovirus infection. One entry per CDR3 protein results from TCRdb running MiXCR on the reads. The sample shows around 450,000 distinct CDR3 sequences, around 32% of them seen only once. The material sequenced was PBMCs. All receptors derive from a human donor in good health (CMV status not recorded). Some clones in this sample may be carry-over from other donors' samples.

This chain joins TRBV19 and TRBJ1-5; 7 positions agree with TRBD1. CDR1 and CDR2 (germline): LNHDA, SQIVND (reference sequence). Trimming cost V 4 bases and J 6 bases; bases outside gene matches: 6. This CDR3 has 14 residues. CDR3 in DNA: TGTGCCAGTAGTAACGACAGGGCGATTCAGCCCCAGCATTTT. Residues: CASSNDRAIQPQHF.

The chain has TRBV19 and TRBJ2-3; tentatively, D is TRBD1 (5 bases). This CDR3 contains 15 residues. CDR1 is LNHDA, CDR2 SQIVND, per germline (reference sequence). Trimming removed 3 bases from V and 1 base from J, with 11 bases in between. CDR3 sequence: CASSMTDIRTDTQYF. For the CDR3, the DNA is TGTGCCAGTAGTATGACAGATATACGCACAGATACGCAGTATTTT.

This clonotype showed up just a few times. DNA of the CDR3: TGTGCCACCAGTGCCGGGAGTCAGCCCCAGCATTTT. Amino acid sequence: CATSAGSQPQHF. The chain combines TRBV24-1 with TRBJ1-5; D remains unclear. With 5 bases removed from V and 6 bases from J, the gap between germline ends came to 7 bases. Germline CDR1 and CDR2: KGHDR and SFDVKD. The CDR3 spans 12 residues.

The rearrangement uses TRBV28 and TRBJ1-1, with TRBD1 matching 8 bases. Germline V CDR1 and CDR2: MDHEN, SYDVKM. The J segment lost 6 bases and the V segment lost 9 bases, leaving 6 bases of the junction unmatched. The CDR3 covers 12 residues. The CDR3 loop is CASKQGGAEAFF. In DNA, the CDR3 is TGTGCCAGTAAACAGGGGGGCGCTGAAGCTTTCTTT.

The table lists this clonotype with many counts. The chain links TRBV12-3 or TRBV12-4 to TRBJ1-5; TRBD1 aligns across 10 bases. Losses at the gene ends were 5 bases for V and 9 bases for J; bases not matched to a gene: 13. This CDR3 is 16 amino acids long. The CDR3 loop is CASSPFGTGDLRPQHF. Here the CDR3 DNA reads TGTGCCAGCAGTCCGTTTGGGACAGGGGACCTCAGGCCCCAGCATTTT.

Only a few counts were recorded for this clonotype. The chain recombines TRBV7-9 with TRBJ1-2; 7 positions match TRBD1. Losses at the gene ends were 7 bases for V and 4 bases for J; bases not matched to a gene: 9. In germline, CDR1 is SEHNR, CDR2 FQNEAQ (reference sequence). The CDR3 spans 14 residues. CDR3 nucleotide sequence: TGTGCCAGCATCCAAGCAGGGACAGTCTATGGCTACACCTTC. Protein sequence: CASIQAGTVYGYTF.

With regard to this clonotype: A much larger clone differs from this one at a single base, so this may be a read error. The chain is built from TRBV6-1 and TRBJ1-4; TRBD1 matches 7 bases. Trimming cost V 1 base and J 8 bases; bases outside gene matches: 10. From germline, CDR1 is MNHNS and CDR2 SASEGT. This CDR3 is 16 amino acids long. Here the CDR3 DNA reads TGTGCCAGCAGTGAAGGGAGGAGACAGGGCGGCGAAAAACTGTTTTTT. This gives the protein CASSEGRRQGGEKLFF.

This chain connects TRBV7-6 to TRBJ2-1; a possible D gene is TRBD2 (6 bases). Trimming left V 4 bases short and J 9 bases short, with 10 bases between. Per germline, CDR1 SGHVS and CDR2 FNYEAQ. CDR3 length: 12 amino acids. CDR3 coding DNA: TGTGCCAGCAGCTCGGGAGTGTGTGAGCAGTTCTTC. It translates to CASSSGVCEQFF.

This clonotype was recorded a few times. The chain joins TRBV7-2 to TRBJ2-5; 16 positions agree with TRBD2. The CDR3 length is 17 residues. Germline V gives CDR1 SGHTA, CDR2 FQGNSA. After removal of 4 bases from V and 9 bases from J, the junction contained 11 bases not matched to a gene. CDR3 nucleotide sequence: TGTGCCAGCAGCTCCTCGCCGGGACTAGCGGGGGGGCGGGCCCAGTACTTC. This sequence encodes CASSSSPGLAGGRAQYF.

The chain links TRBV6-5 to TRBJ1-5; D might be TRBD1 (6 bases). Trimming removed 4 bases from V and 1 base from J, with 11 bases in between. This CDR3 has 15 residues. Germline CDR1 is MNHEY and CDR2 is SVGAGI. The CDR3 is CASSLQGLSNQPQHF. The CDR3 DNA follows: TGTGCCAGCAGTTTACAGGGCCTGAGCAATCAGCCCCAGCATTTT.

This clonotype was counted between two and nine times. The rearrangement uses TRBV19 and TRBJ1-4, with D maybe TRBD1 (5 bases). The V end was cut by 4 bases, the J end by 2 bases, with 20 bases between. The CDR3 totals 18 residues. CDR1 is LNHDA and CDR2 is SQIVND in the germline V gene (reference sequence). This CDR3 reads CASSTSRQTQSTNEKLFF. CDR3 in DNA: TGTGCCAGTAGTACCTCCCGACAGACCCAGTCGACTAATGAAAAACTGTTTTTT.

This rearrangement joins TRBV28 to TRBJ2-7; weak D call: TRBD1 (6 bases). This CDR3 contains 12 residues. Germline V gene data show CDR1 as MDHEN and CDR2 as SYDVKM. V lost 5 bases to trimming and J lost 6 bases, with 11 bases between them. The CDR3 DNA reads TGTGCCAGCAGTCGCGACAGGCGCGAGCAGTACTTC. Its translation is CASSRDRREQYF. Filled out from reference TRBV28 and TRBJ2-7, the complete variable domain reads DVKVTQSSRYLVKRTGEKVFLECVQDMDHENMFWYRQDPGLGLRLIYFSYDVKMKEKGDIPEGYSVSREKKERFSLILESASTNQTSMYLCASSRDRREQYFGPGTRLTVT.

This clonotype showed up just a few times. The V gene is TRBV3-1, the J gene TRBJ1-3, with 7 nucleotides matching TRBD1. The CDR3 covers 17 residues. The ends lost 1 base at V and 2 bases at J; junction bases unmatched: 8. CDR1 and CDR2 (germline): LGHDT, YNNKEL (reference sequence). This CDR3 is CASSQGRVGGTGNTIYF. The CDR3 region has the DNA TGTGCCAGCAGCCAAGGGCGGGTAGGGGGCACTGGAAACACCATATATTTT.

The rearrangement joins TRBV6-2 or TRBV6-3 to TRBJ2-1; D is undetermined. With 0 bases removed from V and 5 bases from J, the gap between germline ends came to 8 bases. The germline gives CDR1 MNHEY, CDR2 SVGEGT. The CDR3 length is 14 residues. The DNA for the CDR3 is TGTGCCAGCAGTTACTCCGACGGCCACAATGAGCAGTTCTTC. Translation gives CASSYSDGHNEQFF.

This clonotype was observed a handful of times. The rearrangement links TRBV4-1 to TRBJ2-3, with D uncertain. Per germline, CDR1 MGHRA and CDR2 YSYEKL. V dropped 1 base and J dropped 8 bases, with 10 bases sitting between them. CDR3 length: 13 residues. CDR3 coding DNA: TGCGCCAGCAGCCAAGTCAGAGCTGTTACGCAGTATTTT. This encodes CASSQVRAVTQYF.

This clonotype was seen a handful of times. The chain uses TRBV20-1 and TRBJ2-3, with 9 bases that match TRBD2. The V gene end was trimmed by 5 bases and the J gene end by 0 bases; junction bases not matched to a gene: 15. Per germline, CDR1 DFQATT and CDR2 SNEGSKA (reference sequence). The CDR3 is 18 amino acids. In nucleotides, the CDR3 is TGCAGTGCTTCAAGTATCTCGAGCGGGGGGACTAGCACAGATACGCAGTATTTT. This sequence encodes CSASSISSGGTSTDTQYF.

This clonotype occurred a few times. This chain links TRBV6-2 or TRBV6-3 with TRBJ1-5; TRBD1 matches 7 bases. Germline V gives CDR1 MNHEY, CDR2 SVGEGT. This CDR3 comprises 15 residues. With 5 bases clipped from V and 7 bases from J, the junction kept 11 bases outside the gene matches. The CDR3 DNA reads as TGTGCCAGCAGTACAAATGACAGGGTAGGACAGCCCCAGCATTTT. Its protein is CASSTNDRVGQPQHF.

As to this clonotype: A much larger clone differs by one base, so this may be a read error. V usage is TRBV11-2 and J usage is TRBJ1-2; TRBD1 is a possible D gene (6 bases). This CDR3 has 14 residues. From germline, CDR1 is SGHAT and CDR2 FQNNGV. CDR3 protein: CSSSPGTGAYGYTF. In DNA form, the CDR3 reads TGTTCCAGCAGCCCCGGGACGGGGGCCTATGGCTACACCTTC.

This clonotype was seen a few times. CDR3 bases: TGTGCCAGCAGTAGTGGGGCTAGCGGGGAAGATACGCAGTATTTT. Its protein product is CASSSGASGEDTQYF. The chain couples TRBV28 to TRBJ2-3, with 9 bases fitting TRBD2. This CDR3 has 15 amino acids. With V trimmed by 5 bases and J by 5 bases, 8 bases remained unmatched. CDR1 is MDHEN, CDR2 SYDVKM, per germline.

This chain connects TRBV5-1 to TRBJ2-1, with 8 bases identical to TRBD2. This CDR3 is 15 amino acids long. Germline CDR1 is SGHRS and CDR2 is YFSETQ. V dropped 4 bases and J dropped 7; count of bases not matched to a gene: 10. CDR3 bases: TGCGCCAGCAGCACAGGGATCGGGGGGGCGAATGAGCAGTTCTTC. Translating it yields CASSTGIGGANEQFF.

This clonotype was seen ten or more times. The chain employs TRBV7-2 and TRBJ1-5; weak D call: TRBD1 (6 bases). This CDR3 is built from 17 residues. Per the germline V gene, CDR1 is SGHTA and CDR2 is FQGNSA. V was pared by 5 bases and J by 0 bases, with 17 bases between. CDR3 bases: TGTGCCAGCAGCCAAAGGGGGACTCCGAATAGCAATCAGCCCCAGCATTTT. This translates into CASSQRGTPNSNQPQHF.

The chain combines TRBV6-2 or TRBV6-3 with TRBJ2-1; TRBD1 might be the D (5 bases). The CDR3 has 14 amino acids. Germline lookup yields CDR1 MNHEY and CDR2 SVGEGT. The V end was cut by 5 bases, the J end by 7 bases, with 15 bases between. DNA of the CDR3: TGTGCCAGCAGTCAGGGCGTGCCGAAGAATGAGCAGTTCTTC. It codes for CASSQGVPKNEQFF.

Worth noting for this clonotype: Since a much larger clone is just one base distant, this may be a read error. The CDR3 loop is CASIQRLAASTDTQYF. The CDR3 coding sequence is TGCGCCAGCATCCAGCGACTAGCAGCTAGCACAGATACGCAGTATTTT. J is TRBJ2-3 and V is TRBV4-1; the match to TRBD2 covers 7 bases. The CDR3 length is 16 residues. V gave up 7 bases and J gave up 0 bases; unmatched junction bases: 10. CDR1 and CDR2 from the germline V gene are MGHRA and YSYEKL.

V and J are TRBV5-1 and TRBJ1-1; D is possibly TRBD1 (5 bases). The ends were cut back, 7 bases at V and 0 bases at J, with 10 bases in the middle. Germline CDR1 SGHRS, CDR2 YFSETQ. This CDR3 is 13 amino acids long. The CDR3 DNA reads TGCGCCAGCTGCCGGGACCTGAACACTGAAGCTTTCTTT. Protein product: CASCRDLNTEAFF.

Of note for this clonotype: A junction boundary mismatches the germline segment, possibly from a read error. The rearrangement uses TRBV7-7 and TRBJ2-1; TRBD2 matches 12 bases. In germline, CDR1 is SSHAT, CDR2 FNYEAQ (reference sequence). The CDR3 contains 16 residues. The CDR3 protein is CASSPTASGGADEQFF. CDR3 nucleotides: TGTGCTAGCAGCCCTACGGCTAGCGGGGGGGCGGATGAGCAGTTCTTC. Based on the CDR3 plus reference TRBV7-7 and TRBJ2-1, the full variable domain is GAGVSQSPRYKVTKRGQDVTLRCDPISSHATLYWYQQALGQGPEFLTYFNYEAQPDKSGLPSDRFSAERPEGSISTLTIQRTEQRDSAMYRCASSPTASGGADEQFFGPGTRLTVL.

The chain recombines TRBV15 with TRBJ1-2; D gene uncertain. Trimming removed 0 bases at V and 10 bases at J, with 12 bases between. This CDR3 contains 13 residues. CDR1 LNHNV and CDR2 YYDKDF come from the germline V gene (reference sequence). The CDR3 is CATSRDAGSVYTF. The CDR3 DNA follows: TGTGCCACCAGCAGAGACGCGGGATCTGTCTACACCTTC.

Note on this clonotype: This likely comes from a read error, as the CDR3 has no conserved phenylalanine or tryptophan at its end. Because the CDR3's place on the DNA is in doubt, the DNA is left out and the CDR3 is given as listed by TCRdb. The V and J genes are TRBV14 and TRBJ2-7; TRBD2, the table's D call, lacks a check against the DNA. The CDR3 region is 15 residues in length, termini included. Per germline, CDR1 SGHDN and CDR2 FVKESK. Here the CDR3 reads CASSQEGLTVSEEYL.

The chain employs TRBV12-3 or TRBV12-4 and TRBJ1-2; 12 bases line up with TRBD1. The CDR3 covers 12 residues. V shed 6 bases and J 8 bases; nucleotides not matched to a gene: 1. The CDR3 sequence: CASRGTGGGYTF. CDR3 DNA: TGTGCCAGCAGAGGGACAGGGGGCGGCTACACCTTC.

Remarks on this clonotype: Just one base apart from a much larger clone, this may be a read error. This chain uses TRBV6-2 or TRBV6-3 with TRBJ1-1; D is undetermined. V was pared by 3 bases and J by 5 bases, with 13 bases between. Per the germline V gene, CDR1 is MNHEY and CDR2 is SVGEGT. CDR3 length: 14 amino acids. CDR3 loop: CASSYSLGGTEAFF. CDR3 in DNA: TGTGCCAGCAGTTATTCGCTGGGTGGTACTGAAGCTTTCTTT.